The clone carrying this T cell receptor beta chain was seen a single time. What it binds is unknown. Primers for the PCR totalled 60 Vbeta and 13 Jbeta. Here immunoSEQ multiplex PCR was the method, and the copy in TCRdb shows in-frame clones only, minus some. The sample lists about 150,000 clones; approximately 80% were seen once. Sampled while nominally healthy, donors likely had unrecorded immune exposures. The data were taken from a study of cytomegalovirus exposure and HLA in healthy donors. For the study at large: An early release of data contained tens of millions of unique TCRs, which came from HLA-typed donors. Study results and caveats: Within an earlier analysis, most TCR beta V segments proved productive either about 90% or about 30% of the time.

Trimming at V came to 4 bases and at J to 1 base, leaving 2 bases not matched to a gene. This CDR3 has 14 residues. Germline CDR1 MRHNA, CDR2 SNTAGT. The TCR sequence derives from a man aged 25-45 years in good health and CMV-seropositive. Sequenced material: PBMCs. The chain combines TRBV6-4 with TRBJ1-1, with TRBD1 identical over 8 bases. CDR3 in DNA: TGTGCCAGCAGTGCCGGGACAGGGAACACTGAAGCTTTCTTT. This gives the protein CASSAGTGNTEAFF.